These 6 T cell receptor beta chains share one sample of origin, sequenced in a study of cytomegalovirus exposure and HLA in healthy donors. Primers included in the PCR were 60 Vbeta and 13 Jbeta primers. Clones were read by immunoSEQ multiplex PCR, and TCRdb kept only the in-frame ones, dropping some. This table has roughly 180,000 clones, 80% to 90% appearing once. The sample taken for sequencing was PBMCs. These receptors were collected from a young man in good health and CMV-seropositive.

This chain joins TRBV19 and TRBJ1-6; no definite D call. This CDR3 region has 12 residues. Trimming cost V 8 bases and J 6 bases, with 8 bases left between them. Germline V gene sequence: CDR1 LNHDA, CDR2 SQIVND (reference sequence). Written as DNA, the CDR3 is TGTGCCAGTTCGACGGGTAATTCACCCCTCCACTTT. Protein sequence: CASSTGNSPLHF.

The V gene is TRBV7-8, the J gene TRBJ1-5; 8 positions agree with TRBD1. This CDR3 is built from 17 residues. CDR1 SGHVS and CDR2 FQNEAQ come from the germline V gene. The V and J ends lost 3 bases and 4 bases, in that order; junction bases with no gene match: 11. CDR3 in DNA: TGTGCCAGCAGCTTGCTACCGCAGGGGGCTGGGAATCAGCCCCAGCATTTT. This encodes CASSLLPQGAGNQPQHF. Combining the CDR3 with reference TRBV7-8 and TRBJ1-5 gives the whole variable domain GAGVSQSPRYKVAKRGQDVALRCDPISGHVSLFWYQQALGQGPEFLTYFQNEAQLDKSGLPSDRFFAERPEGSVSTLKIQRTQQEDSAVYLCASSLLPQGAGNQPQHFGDGTRLSIL.

Concerning this clone: An end of the junction does not agree with germline; a read error may underlie this. The same CDR3 also results from other DNA sequences found in this sample. J is TRBJ1-2 and V is TRBV19; TRBD1 aligns across 12 bases. Germline CDR1 and CDR2: LNHDA and SQIVND (reference sequence). The CDR3 has 15 amino acids. The CDR3: CASSIVRDRGLGYTF. CDR3 in DNA: TGTGCCAGCAGTATAGTACGGGACAGGGGGCTCGGCTACACCTTC. Full variable domain (missing parts from reference TRBV19 and TRBJ1-2): DGGITQSPKYLFRKEGQNVTLSCEQNLNHDAMYWYRQDPGQGLRLIYYSQIVNDFQKGDIAEGYSVSREKKESFPLTVTSAQKNPTAFYLCASSIVRDRGLGYTFGSGTRLTVV.

This clone has just a few counts. The chain carries TRBV6-1 and TRBJ1-1; possible D gene TRBD1, 5 bases. There are 13 residues in the CDR3. Per the germline V gene, CDR1 is MNHNS and CDR2 is SASEGT. Trimming took 8 bases from V and 5 from J, leaving 15 bases between them. Written as DNA, the CDR3 is TGTGCCAGCGGGGAGGGGCGCGGAACTGAAGCTTTCTTT. It yields the protein CASGEGRGTEAFF.

The genes are TRBV5-1 and TRBJ2-7, with D perhaps TRBD1 (6 bases). The CDR3 length is 14 residues. The germline gives CDR1 SGHRS, CDR2 YFSETQ. V gave up 4 bases and J gave up 4 bases, with 15 bases separating them. The chain's CDR3 is CASSPGDTGYEQYF. The CDR3 region has the DNA TGCGCCAGCAGCCCAGGAGACACAGGGTACGAGCAGTACTTC. Combining the CDR3 with reference TRBV5-1 and TRBJ2-7 gives the whole variable domain KAGVTQTPRYLIKTRGQQVTLSCSPISGHRSVSWYQQTPGQGLQFLFEYFSETQRNKGNFPGRFSGRQFSNSRSEMNVSTLELGDSALYLCASSPGDTGYEQYFGPGTRLTVT.

The rearrangement joins TRBV2 to TRBJ1-2, with 9 bases aligning to TRBD1. The junction had 2 bases not matched to a gene; V was cut back by 4 bases and J by 2 bases. This CDR3 region has 14 residues. The V gene's germline CDR1 is SNHLY and CDR2 FYNNEI. The CDR3 coding sequence is TGTGCCAGCAGTGTGGGGACAGGGAACTATGGCTACACCTTC. Protein product: CASSVGTGNYGYTF.